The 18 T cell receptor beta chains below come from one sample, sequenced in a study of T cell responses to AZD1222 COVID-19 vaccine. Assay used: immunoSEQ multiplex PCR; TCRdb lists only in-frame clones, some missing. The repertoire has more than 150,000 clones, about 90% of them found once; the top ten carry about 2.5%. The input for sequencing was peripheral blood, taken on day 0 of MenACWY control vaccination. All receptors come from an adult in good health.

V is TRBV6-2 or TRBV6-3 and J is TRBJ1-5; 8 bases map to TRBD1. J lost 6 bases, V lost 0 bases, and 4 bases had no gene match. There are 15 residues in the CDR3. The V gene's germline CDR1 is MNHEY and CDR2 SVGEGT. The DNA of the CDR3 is TGTGCCAGCAGTTACTCCAGGACAGGGCTTCAGCCCCAGCATTTT. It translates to CASSYSRTGLQPQHF.

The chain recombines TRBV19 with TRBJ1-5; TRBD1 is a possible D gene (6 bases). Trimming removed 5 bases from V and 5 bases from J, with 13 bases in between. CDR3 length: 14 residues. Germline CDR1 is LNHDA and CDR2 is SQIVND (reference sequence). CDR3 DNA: TGTGCCAGTAGTTCCGGGACAACCTATCAGCCCCAGCATTTT. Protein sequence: CASSSGTTYQPQHF.

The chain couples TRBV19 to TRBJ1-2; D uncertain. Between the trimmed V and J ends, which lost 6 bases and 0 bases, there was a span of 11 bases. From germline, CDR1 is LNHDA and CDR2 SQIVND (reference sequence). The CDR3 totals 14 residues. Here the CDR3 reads CASRHPQSNYGYTF. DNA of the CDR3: TGTGCCAGTAGACACCCACAGTCTAACTATGGCTACACCTTC. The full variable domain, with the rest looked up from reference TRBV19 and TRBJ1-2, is DGGITQSPKYLFRKEGQNVTLSCEQNLNHDAMYWYRQDPGQGLRLIYYSQIVNDFQKGDIAEGYSVSREKKESFPLTVTSAQKNPTAFYLCASRHPQSNYGYTFGSGTRLTVV.

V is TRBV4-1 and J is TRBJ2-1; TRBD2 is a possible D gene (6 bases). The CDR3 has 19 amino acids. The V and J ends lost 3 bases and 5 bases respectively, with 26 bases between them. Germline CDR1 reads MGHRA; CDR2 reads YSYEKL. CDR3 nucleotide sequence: TGCGCCAGCAGCCACCCAGGACTTAGGGCGGGACCCGACAACAATGAGCAGTTCTTC. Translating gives CASSHPGLRAGPDNNEQFF.

The CDR3 nucleotides read TGCGCCAGCAGCTTGTGGGGCAATAAAGAGACCCAGTACTTC. This sequence encodes CASSLWGNKETQYF. V is TRBV5-1 and J is TRBJ2-5; TRBD1 might be the D (5 bases). The ends were cut back, 1 base at V and 3 bases at J, with 10 bases in the middle. CDR1 SGHRS and CDR2 YFSETQ come from the germline V gene. This CDR3 has 14 residues.

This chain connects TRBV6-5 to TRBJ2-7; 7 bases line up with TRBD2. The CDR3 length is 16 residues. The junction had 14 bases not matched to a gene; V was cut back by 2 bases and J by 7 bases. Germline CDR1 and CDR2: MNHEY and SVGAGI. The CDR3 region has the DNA TGTGCCAGCAGTTACACATTATGGGGTTTGGGGGGGGAGCAGTACTTC. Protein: CASSYTLWGLGGEQYF.

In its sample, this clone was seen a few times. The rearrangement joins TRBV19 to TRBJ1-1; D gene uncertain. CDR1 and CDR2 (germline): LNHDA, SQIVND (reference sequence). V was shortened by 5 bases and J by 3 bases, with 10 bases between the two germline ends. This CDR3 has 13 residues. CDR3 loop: CASSRRLDTEAFF. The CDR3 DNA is TGTGCCAGTAGTCGACGTTTAGACACTGAAGCTTTCTTT.

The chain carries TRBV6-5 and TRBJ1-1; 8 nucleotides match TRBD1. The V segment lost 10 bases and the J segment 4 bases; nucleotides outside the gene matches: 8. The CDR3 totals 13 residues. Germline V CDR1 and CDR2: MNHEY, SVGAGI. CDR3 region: CATEITGGTEAFF. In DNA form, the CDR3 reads TGTGCCACCGAGATAACAGGGGGCACTGAAGCTTTCTTT.

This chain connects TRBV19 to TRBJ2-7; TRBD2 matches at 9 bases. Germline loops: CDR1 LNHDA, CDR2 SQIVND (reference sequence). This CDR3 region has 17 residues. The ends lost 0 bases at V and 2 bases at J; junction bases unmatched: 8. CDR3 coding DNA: TGTGCCAGTAGTATAGATTTCGGTAGCGGGAGAGCCTACGAGCAGTACTTC. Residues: CASSIDFGSGRAYEQYF. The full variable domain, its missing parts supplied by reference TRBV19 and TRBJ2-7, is DGGITQSPKYLFRKEGQNVTLSCEQNLNHDAMYWYRQDPGQGLRLIYYSQIVNDFQKGDIAEGYSVSREKKESFPLTVTSAQKNPTAFYLCASSIDFGSGRAYEQYFGPGTRLTVT.

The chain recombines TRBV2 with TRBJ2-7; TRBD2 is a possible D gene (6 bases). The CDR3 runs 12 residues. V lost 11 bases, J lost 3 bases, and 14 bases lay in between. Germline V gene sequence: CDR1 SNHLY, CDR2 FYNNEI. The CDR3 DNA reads TGTGCCTCAGTCGGGGGAGGCTACGAGCAGTACTTC. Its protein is CASVGGGYEQYF. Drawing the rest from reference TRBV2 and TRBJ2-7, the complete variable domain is EPEVTQTPSHQVTQMGQEVILRCVPISNHLYFYWYRQILGQKVEFLVSFYNNEISEKSEIFDDQFSVERPDGSNFTLKIRSTKLEDSAMYFCASVGGGYEQYFGPGTRLTVT.

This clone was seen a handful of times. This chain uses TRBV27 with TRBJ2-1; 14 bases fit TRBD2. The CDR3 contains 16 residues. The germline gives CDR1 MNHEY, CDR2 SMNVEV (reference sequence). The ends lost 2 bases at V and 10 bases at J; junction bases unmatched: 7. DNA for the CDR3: TGTGCCAGCAGTTTAGTTTTGACTAGCGGGAGGGAGGAGCAGTTCTTC. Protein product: CASSLVLTSGREEQFF.

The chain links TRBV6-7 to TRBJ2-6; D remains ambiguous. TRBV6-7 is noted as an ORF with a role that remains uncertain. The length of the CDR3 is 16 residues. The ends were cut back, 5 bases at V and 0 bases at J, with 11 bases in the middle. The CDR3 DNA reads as TGTGCCAGCAGTCCCACGCCATTCTCTGGGGCCAACGTCCTGACTTTC. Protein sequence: CASSPTPFSGANVLTF.

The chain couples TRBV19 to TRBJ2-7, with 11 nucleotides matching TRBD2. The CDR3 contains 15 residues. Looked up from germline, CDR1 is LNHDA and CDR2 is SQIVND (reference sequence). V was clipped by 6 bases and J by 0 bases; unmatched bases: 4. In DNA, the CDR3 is TGTGCCAGTAGAACGACTAGCGGGAACTCCTACGAGCAGTACTTC. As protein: CASRTTSGNSYEQYF.

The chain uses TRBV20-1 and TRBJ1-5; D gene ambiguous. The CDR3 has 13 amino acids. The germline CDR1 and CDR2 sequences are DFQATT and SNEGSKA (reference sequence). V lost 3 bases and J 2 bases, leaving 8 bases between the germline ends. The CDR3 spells CSASDGGNQPQHF. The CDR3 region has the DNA TGCAGTGCTAGTGACGGGGGCAATCAGCCCCAGCATTTT.

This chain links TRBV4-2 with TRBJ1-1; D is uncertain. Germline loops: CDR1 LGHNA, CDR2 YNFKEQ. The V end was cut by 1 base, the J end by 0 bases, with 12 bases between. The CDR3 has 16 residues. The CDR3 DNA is TGTGCCAGCAGCCAAGGCACAGCCGGGGTGAACACTGAAGCTTTCTTT. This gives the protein CASSQGTAGVNTEAFF.

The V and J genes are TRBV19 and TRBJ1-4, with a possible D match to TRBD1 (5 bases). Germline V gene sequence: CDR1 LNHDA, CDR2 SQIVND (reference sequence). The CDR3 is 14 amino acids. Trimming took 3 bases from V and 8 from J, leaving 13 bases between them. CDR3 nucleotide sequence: TGTGCCAGTAGTATCGGGCAGGGACGAGAAAAACTGTTTTTT. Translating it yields CASSIGQGREKLFF.

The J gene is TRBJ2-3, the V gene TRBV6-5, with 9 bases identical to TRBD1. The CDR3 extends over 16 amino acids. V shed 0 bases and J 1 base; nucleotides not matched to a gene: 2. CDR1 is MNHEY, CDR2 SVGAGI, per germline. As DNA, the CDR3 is TGTGCCAGCAGTTACTCGACAGGGGGTCGCACAGATACGCAGTATTTT. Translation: CASSYSTGGRTDTQYF.

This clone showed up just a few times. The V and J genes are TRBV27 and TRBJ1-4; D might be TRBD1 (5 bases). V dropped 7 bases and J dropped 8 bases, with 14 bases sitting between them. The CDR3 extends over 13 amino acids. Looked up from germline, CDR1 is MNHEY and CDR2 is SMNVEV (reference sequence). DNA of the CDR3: TGTGCCAGCAAAACAGGCTCTCGGGAAAAACTGTTTTTT. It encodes CASKTGSREKLFF.